Listed below are T cell receptor beta chains from one sample, sequenced in a study of pediatric ulcerative colitis. This table comes from immunoSEQ multiplex PCR, and its TCRdb copy is limited to in-frame clones, with some not included. The table records 54,000 or so clones, around 87% of them present only once. Sequencing input: blood. These TCRs come from a boy younger than 18 who was a control in a study of pediatric ulcerative colitis. The CDR3 runs from the conserved cysteine through the conserved F or W. The D gene is left open where the match is weak. Clone size is shown for a subset of rows, as once, few, many or a class of expanded clone.

abundance,j_gene,v_gene,d_gene,CDR3nt,CDR3aa
.,TRBJ1-1,TRBV6-1,TRBD1,TGTGCCAGCAGTTTTGCAATAACAGGGGACACTGAAGCTTTCTTT,CASSFAITGDTEAFF
.,TRBJ2-1,TRBV2,TRBD1,TGTGCCAGCAGGGGACAGGGGGCTACATTCAATGAGCAGTTCTTC,CASRGQGATFNEQFF
.,TRBJ2-2,TRBV11-2,TRBD2,TGTGCCAGCAGCTTAGAAGGACTAGCGACCGGGGAGCTGTTTTTT,CASSLEGLATGELFF
.,TRBJ2-7,TRBV6-1,.,TGTGCCAGTACCCTAGCGAACCACTACGAGCAGTACTTC,CASTLANHYEQYF
.,TRBJ2-7,TRBV7-6,TRBD2,TGTGCCAGCAGCTTAGGTAGTAGCGGGGGCCCGAGCTCCTACGAGCAGTACTTC,CASSLGSSGGPSSYEQYF
.,TRBJ1-5,TRBV19,.,TGTGCCAGTAGTATAGTAGGGCAGACCAATCAGCCCCAGCATTTT,CASSIVGQTNQPQHF
once,TRBJ2-5,TRBV7-2,.,TGTGCCAGCAGCTTAGCGCATCCAGGGAAAGGAGAGACCCAGTACTTC,CASSLAHPGKGETQYF
few,TRBJ2-7,TRBV18,TRBD1,TGTGCCAGCTCACCTTCAGGGGGCGGCTACGAGCAGTACTTC,CASSPSGGGYEQYF
.,TRBJ2-2,TRBV4-3,TRBD2,TGCGCCAGCAGCCAAGCGCGGGGACTAGCGGGGACCGGGGAGCTGTTTTTT,CASSQARGLAGTGELFF
.,TRBJ2-7,TRBV7-3,.,TGTGCCAGCAGCTCCCCGGCTAGCTCCTACGAGCAGTACTTC,CASSSPASSYEQYF
.,TRBJ1-2,TRBV5-1,.,TGCGCCAGCAGAGTAAACCCCGGGACGGACTATGGCTACACCTTC,CASRVNPGTDYGYTF
.,TRBJ1-2,TRBV7-8,.,TGTGCCAGCAGCTTCCTAACGAGGACAGCGAATGGCTACACCTTC,CASSFLTRTANGYTF
.,TRBJ2-1,TRBV15,.,TGTGCCACCACCCAGACAGTGAGCTCCTACAATGAGCAGTTCTTC,CATTQTVSSYNEQFF